The sample holds many counts of the clone carrying this TCR beta chain. What it binds is not known. The data are from a study of breast tumors, draining lymph nodes, adjacent tissues. Broader study findings: Data only fit, rather than demonstrated, lymph node origin of most tumor T cells. Tumor TCR diversity was below lymph nodes but above nontumor tissue.

Germline V gene sequence: CDR1 SGHRS, CDR2 YFSETQ. This CDR3 comprises 13 residues. Trimming removed 4 bases from V and 5 bases from J, with 10 bases in between. TCRdb re-analysed the multiplex PCR reads in MiXCR, keeping a single row per CDR3 protein. The sample contains 26,000 or so distinct CDR3 sequences, roughly 21% of which appear only once. The source of this sequence is a female donor with breast cancer. Some clones in this sample may be carry-over from other donors' samples. The sequenced material came from breast tumor tissue. The chain combines TRBV5-1 with TRBJ2-1; unclear D gene. The CDR3 nucleotides read TGCGCCAGCAGCCCCGGATTCAACAATGAGCAGTTCTTC. Translation gives CASSPGFNNEQFF.